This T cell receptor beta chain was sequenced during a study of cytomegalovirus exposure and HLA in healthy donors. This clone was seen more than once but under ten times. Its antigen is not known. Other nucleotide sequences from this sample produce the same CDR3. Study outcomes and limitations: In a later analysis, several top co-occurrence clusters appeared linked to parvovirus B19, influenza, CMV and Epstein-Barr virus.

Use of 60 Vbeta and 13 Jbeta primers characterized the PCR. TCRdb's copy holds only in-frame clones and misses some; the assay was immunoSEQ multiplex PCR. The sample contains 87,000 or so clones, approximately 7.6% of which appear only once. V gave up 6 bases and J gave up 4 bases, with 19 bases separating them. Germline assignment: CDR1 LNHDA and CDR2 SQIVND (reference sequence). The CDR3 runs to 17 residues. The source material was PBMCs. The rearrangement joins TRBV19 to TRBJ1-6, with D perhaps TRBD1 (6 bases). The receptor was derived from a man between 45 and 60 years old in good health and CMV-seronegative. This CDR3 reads CASRPDRFGSYNSPLHF. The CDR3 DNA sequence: TGTGCCAGTAGACCCGACAGGTTTGGGTCATATAATTCACCCCTCCACTTT.